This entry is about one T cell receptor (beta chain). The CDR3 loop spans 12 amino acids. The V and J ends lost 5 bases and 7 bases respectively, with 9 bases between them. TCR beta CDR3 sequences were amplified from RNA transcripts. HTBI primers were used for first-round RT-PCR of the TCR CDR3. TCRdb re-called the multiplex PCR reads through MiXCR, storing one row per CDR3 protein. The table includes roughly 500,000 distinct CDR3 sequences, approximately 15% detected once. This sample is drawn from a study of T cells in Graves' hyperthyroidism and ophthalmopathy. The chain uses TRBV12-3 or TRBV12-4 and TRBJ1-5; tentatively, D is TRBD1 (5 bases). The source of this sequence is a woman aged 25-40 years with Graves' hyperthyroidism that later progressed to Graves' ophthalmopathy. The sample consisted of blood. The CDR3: CASSVGAQPQHF. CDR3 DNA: TGTGCCAGCAGTGTAGGGGCCCAGCCCCAGCATTTT.